Below, one T cell receptor (beta chain) is given with its context. The CDR3 has 16 amino acids. Germline CDR1 MGHDK, CDR2 SYGVNS. V gave up 6 bases and J gave up 0 bases, with 15 bases separating them. Sequencing was performed with immunoSEQ multiplex PCR; in TCRdb, only in-frame clones are kept and a portion is missing. Counted here are 350,000 to 450,000 clones, approximately 90% occurring once; the ten biggest clones make up approximately 6.3%. This sample is part of a study of control samples from healthy donors and cancer patients. What was sequenced was PBMCs. This receptor was identified in a man in his forties with head and neck cancer. The genes are TRBV25-1 and TRBJ1-3; tentative D call: TRBD1 (5 bases). The CDR3 bases are TGTGCCAGCAGAGGCTCGGAGGGGCACTCTGGAAACACCATATATTTT. Encoded protein: CASRGSEGHSGNTIYF.